The subject of this entry is one T cell receptor (beta chain). Its antigen is undetermined. The data stem from a study of OX40 agonist ivuxolimab in advanced cancers. Study summary: Subjects had a mean age of about 60 years, with a range of about 20 to 85; more than 75% were male. Overall study findings and caveats: CD8+ T cells averaged more expanded clones than CD4+.

The assay was immunoSEQ multiplex PCR, and TCRdb's table has in-frame clones only and misses some. Altogether tens of thousands of clones are present, about 91% being singletons, with the ten largest covering 4% to 5%. The sequence was obtained from an adult with an advanced solid tumor such as melanoma, head and neck, liver or kidney cancer. This specimen consisted of CD4+ or CD8+ T cells sorted from blood, obtained in a trial of the OX40 agonist ivuxolimab.

As DNA, the CDR3 is TGTGCCAGCAGCTCGGGGATGTCTAAATACGCTTTCTTT. Protein product: CASSSGMSKYAFF. The rearrangement uses TRBV5-6 and TRBJ1-1; D unresolved. CDR3 length equals 13 residues. The V end lost 3 bases, the J end lost 11 bases, and 17 bases lay between the germline ends. Per germline, CDR1 SGHDT and CDR2 YYEEEE.